This is a list of T cell receptor beta chains from one sample in a study of T-cell memory formation after mild COVID-19. TCRdb fed the 5' RACE reads into MiXCR, producing one record per CDR3 protein. The sample contains 250,000 to 350,000 distinct CDR3 sequences, around an eighth of which appear only once. What was sequenced was PBMCs or a T cell subset sorted from them (not recorded which). The origin of the receptors is a man aged 18-30 years who had mild COVID-19 (a few samples of this study predate the infection). Cell type and time point are not known. Each CDR3 is given with its conserved first and last residue. The order of the fields is clone size, V gene, J gene, CDR3 length, D gene, CDR3 protein, CDR3 DNA. D genes are given only for firm matches. The size field is filled for only some rows; it gives once, few, many or a size class.

>.|TRBV9|TRBJ1-5|15|TRBD1
CASSEGQFSNQPQHF
TGTGCCAGCAGCGAGGGACAGTTTAGCAATCAGCCCCAGCATTTT
>.|TRBV20-1|TRBJ1-2|10|.
CSAGGVGYTF
TGCAGTGCGGGCGGGGTAGGCTACACCTTC
>few|TRBV4-1|TRBJ1-5|16|.
CASSQDGGLGNQPQHF
TGCGCCAGCAGCCAAGATGGGGGGCTGGGCAATCAGCCCCAGCATTTT
>many|TRBV5-1|TRBJ2-7|15|.
CASSLGPGMAYEQYF
TGCGCCAGCAGCTTGGGTCCAGGGATGGCCTACGAGCAGTACTTC
>few|TRBV6-5|TRBJ2-2|16|.
CASSYSVGLNTGELFF
TGTGCCAGCAGTTACTCCGTGGGGCTAAACACCGGGGAGCTGTTTTTT
>few|TRBV10-3|TRBJ2-3|13|.
CAISEPAADTQYF
TGTGCCATCAGTGAGCCCGCTGCTGATACGCAGTATTTT
>.|TRBV5-6|TRBJ2-5|12|.
CASSLREETQYF
TGTGCCAGCAGCTTGCGGGAAGAGACCCAGTACTTC
>many|TRBV5-6|TRBJ2-3|16|.
CASSSSTVDSTDTQYF
TGTGCCAGCAGCTCCTCGACAGTGGACAGCACAGATACGCAGTATTTT
>.|TRBV19|TRBJ2-5|14|TRBD1
CATNPTGTVETQYF
TGTGCCACCAATCCGACAGGGACGGTAGAGACCCAGTACTTC
>.|TRBV12-3/TRBV12-4|TRBJ2-1|15|.
CASSPVTRKYNEQFF
TGTGCCAGCAGTCCCGTGACAAGGAAATACAATGAGCAGTTCTTC
>many|TRBV6-2/TRBV6-3|TRBJ1-2|14|.
CASSYGQGNYGYTF
TGTGCCAGCAGTTACGGGCAGGGGAACTATGGCTACACCTTC
>few|TRBV7-2|TRBJ1-3|16|TRBD1
CASSSTGQSSGNTIYF
TGTGCCAGCAGTTCGACAGGGCAGAGCTCTGGAAACACCATATATTTT
>few|TRBV4-3|TRBJ2-7|15|.
CASSQERTGPYEQYF
TGCGCCAGCAGCCAAGAAAGAACAGGGCCCTACGAGCAGTACTTC
>few|TRBV7-9|TRBJ2-5|14|TRBD1
CASSLSGGRETQYF
TGTGCCAGCAGCTTATCAGGGGGCAGGGAGACCCAGTACTTC
>many|TRBV7-2|TRBJ2-4|16|.
CASSLASQGRKNIQYF
TGTGCCAGCAGCTTAGCCTCGCAGGGCCGTAAAAACATTCAGTACTTC
>few|TRBV10-3|TRBJ1-3|16|.
CAITGGQGSSGNTIYF
TGTGCCATCACCGGGGGGCAGGGGAGCTCTGGAAACACCATATATTTT
>few|TRBV11-2|TRBJ1-4|17|.
CASSSYWNPATNEKLFF
TGTGCCAGCAGCTCTTATTGGAACCCGGCAACTAATGAAAAACTGTTTTTT
>.|TRBV5-1|TRBJ1-6|15|.
CASSSFPFKNSPLHF
TGCGCCAGCAGCTCGTTCCCATTCAAGAATTCACCCCTCCACTTT
>few|TRBV5-1|TRBJ2-3|14|.
CASSLGHPGDTQYF
TGCGCCAGCAGCTTGGGACACCCGGGGGATACGCAGTATTTT
>many|TRBV3-1|TRBJ2-5|11|.
CASSQDETQYF
TGTGCCAGCAGCCAAGACGAGACCCAGTACTTC
>few|TRBV12-5|TRBJ2-7|15|.
CASGLVQGGAGEQYF
TGTGCTAGTGGTTTGGTACAAGGGGGGGCGGGCGAGCAGTACTTC
>.|TRBV20-1|TRBJ1-6|16|TRBD1
CSARRVGQGGNSPLHF
TGCAGTGCTAGAAGAGTGGGGCAGGGGGGAAATTCACCCCTCCACTTT
>few|TRBV20-1|TRBJ2-1|12|TRBD1
CSATAGGWEQFF
TGCAGTGCCACCGCAGGGGGCTGGGAGCAGTTCTTC
>few|TRBV9|TRBJ2-2|16|.
CASSPRSGVGPGELFF
TGTGCCAGCAGCCCGAGATCCGGGGTGGGCCCCGGGGAGCTGTTTTTT
>.|TRBV3-1|TRBJ2-7|14|.
CASSLGHRIYEQYF
TGTGCCAGCAGCCTGGGACACCGAATTTACGAGCAGTACTTC
>.|TRBV7-9|TRBJ2-1|15|TRBD1
CASSLRQGARDEQFF
TGTGCCAGCAGCTTAAGGCAGGGGGCGCGGGATGAGCAGTTCTTC
>.|TRBV4-1|TRBJ2-4|15|.
CASSLNPRGGSIQYF
TGCGCCAGCAGCCTAAACCCCAGGGGGGGGAGCATTCAGTACTTC
>few|TRBV12-3/TRBV12-4|TRBJ2-4|13|.
CASTPWLGDIQYF
TGTGCCAGCACACCCTGGTTGGGGGACATTCAGTACTTC
>many|TRBV6-5|TRBJ1-3|14|.
CASSYSTAGNTIYF
TGTGCCAGCAGTTATTCGACAGCTGGAAACACCATATATTTT
>few|TRBV4-3|TRBJ1-1|15|TRBD1
CASSQDDRGWAEAFF
TGCGCCAGCAGCCAAGATGACAGGGGGTGGGCTGAAGCTTTCTTT
>.|TRBV4-2|TRBJ1-5|15|TRBD1
CASSQEDRATQPQHF
TGTGCCAGCAGCCAAGAAGACAGGGCTACTCAGCCCCAGCATTTT
>few|TRBV5-1|TRBJ2-1|15|.
CASSLGSGGYNEQFF
TGCGCCAGCAGCTTGGGTAGCGGAGGCTACAATGAGCAGTTCTTC
>.|TRBV10-3|TRBJ1-2|16|.
CAIHYGGDGSSYGYTF
TGTGCCATCCACTATGGGGGGGACGGAAGCTCCTATGGCTACACCTTC
>.|TRBV6-1|TRBJ2-3|16|.
CASRFTTRGATDTQYF
TGTGCCAGCCGCTTTACAACACGAGGGGCTACAGATACGCAGTATTTT